This T cell receptor (beta chain) was captured in a study of memory CD8 T cells in hepatitis C reinfection. Across the whole study: Chronic HCV followed reinfection in a couple of donors who cleared primary infection.

The CDR3 covers 18 residues. Per germline, CDR1 SGHAT and CDR2 FQNNGV. V gave up 4 bases and J gave up 7 bases; unmatched junction bases: 13. Time point: peak reinfection, 3 to 8 weeks after reinfection detection. Sorted cells were sequenced directly ex vivo without any in vitro expansion. Total naive CD8 T cells were sorted as viable CD3+ CD8+ CD45RO- cells from a couple of donors. Using immunoSEQ multiplex PCR, the repertoire was profiled, and TCRdb retains in-frame clones only, with some absent. The repertoire holds more than 35,000 clones, with roughly 88% as singletons. The source material was naive CD8+ T cells sorted from blood. The source of this sequence is a man in his late teens or twenties with hepatitis C virus infection. V gene TRBV11-2 combines with J gene TRBJ2-3, with TRBD2 identical over 14 bases. The CDR3 loop is CASSSPTSGRAVGNTQYF. The CDR3 region has the DNA TGTGCCAGCAGCTCCCCGACTAGCGGGAGGGCCGTAGGAAATACGCAGTATTTT.